Below are 28 T cell receptor beta chains sequenced from a single sample in a study of identical twins. TCRdb analysed the 5' RACE reads with MiXCR anew, one entry per CDR3 protein. The sample has 450,000 or so distinct CDR3 sequences; 14% are singletons. Separately, the same data were catalogued under a study of yellow fever vaccine responses in identical twins.

Sequencing was done on a sample of CD4+ T cells sorted from blood. The receptors shown here come from a woman aged 18-29 years in good health.

This clonotype came up a few times. The CDR3 here is CAISESTPGQGSGYTF. The CDR3 DNA reads TGTGCCATCAGTGAGTCGACTCCGGGACAGGGATCTGGCTACACCTTC. The rearrangement uses TRBV10-3 and TRBJ1-2, with 9 bases lining up with TRBD1. J lost 7 bases, V lost 0 bases, and 9 bases had no gene match. This CDR3 has 16 residues. Looked up from germline, CDR1 is ENHRY and CDR2 is SYGVKD.

This clonotype was seen only a few times. The chain combines TRBV29-1 with TRBJ2-7; TRBD2 aligns across 11 bases. The CDR3 is made up of 13 amino acids. After removal of 7 bases from V and 7 bases from J, the junction contained 9 bases not matched to a gene. Germline CDR1 is SQVTM and CDR2 is ANQGSEA. CDR3 nucleotides: TGCAGCGCAAGACTAGCGGGATTGGGGGAGCAGTACTTC. This encodes CSARLAGLGEQYF.

This clonotype has just a few counts. This chain connects TRBV12-3 or TRBV12-4 to TRBJ1-2, with 7 bases identical to TRBD1. This CDR3 has 13 amino acids. With 7 bases clipped from V and 4 bases from J, the junction kept 6 bases outside the gene matches. The DNA for the CDR3 is TGTGCCAGCACCCCGGACAGGCCCTATGGCTACACCTTC. Its translation: CASTPDRPYGYTF.

This clonotype was observed many times. This sequence joins TRBV7-9 and TRBJ2-7; no firm D call. The V end was cut by 1 base, the J end by 2 bases, with 9 bases between. The CDR3 contains 14 residues. CDR1 SEHNR and CDR2 FQNEAQ come from the germline V gene (reference sequence). The CDR3 loop is CASSLGQLAYEQYF. As DNA, the CDR3 is TGTGCCAGCAGCTTAGGACAACTTGCCTACGAGCAGTACTTC.

This clonotype was recorded at least ten times. The gene calls are TRBV5-6 and TRBJ1-5; 7 nucleotides match TRBD1. This CDR3 contains 16 residues. With 1 base clipped from V and 2 bases from J, the junction kept 6 bases outside the gene matches. In germline, CDR1 is SGHDT, CDR2 YYEEEE. The CDR3 is CASSLSGTGGNQPQHF. The CDR3 DNA sequence: TGTGCCAGCAGCTTGTCGGGCACAGGGGGCAATCAGCCCCAGCATTTT.

In its sample, this clonotype was seen a few times. The CDR3, as DNA: TGTGCCATTTCGGGGTCCGTCAATCAGCCCCAGCATTTT. Translation: CAISGSVNQPQHF. The chain combines TRBV19 with TRBJ1-5; D not resolved. The germline V gene has CDR1 LNHDA and CDR2 SQIVND (reference sequence). This CDR3 is 13 amino acids long. Trimming took 10 bases from V and 3 from J, leaving 13 bases between them.

The rearrangement links TRBV2 to TRBJ2-2; 7 nucleotides agree with TRBD2. The CDR3 consists of 14 residues. Germline V gene lookup returns CDR1 SNHLY and CDR2 FYNNEI. The V and J ends lost 7 bases and 1 base, in that order; junction bases with no gene match: 3. CDR3 region: CASIERGNTGELFF. The CDR3, as DNA: TGTGCCAGCATAGAGCGGGGGAACACCGGGGAGCTGTTTTTT.

The sample holds a few counts of this clonotype. The chain joins TRBV6-1 to TRBJ1-2; 7 nucleotides agree with TRBD1. Germline values: CDR1 MNHNS, CDR2 SASEGT. The CDR3 spans 13 residues. Trimming removed 6 bases from V and 7 bases from J; junction bases left unmatched: 8. CDR3 sequence reads: CASRLPGQFGYTF. In DNA, the CDR3 is TGTGCCAGCAGACTGCCGGGACAGTTTGGCTACACCTTC.

This clonotype came up many times. V is TRBV5-1 and J is TRBJ2-7; TRBD2 matches 9 bases. The V gene end was trimmed by 3 bases and the J gene end by 2 bases; junction bases not matched to a gene: 3. The CDR3 has 14 residues. Germline CDR1 SGHRS, CDR2 YFSETQ. The CDR3 sequence: CASSSTSGTYEQYF. The CDR3 region has the DNA TGCGCCAGCAGCTCGACTAGCGGAACCTACGAGCAGTACTTC.

V is TRBV6-5 and J is TRBJ1-2; TRBD1 might be the D (5 bases). Germline lookup yields CDR1 MNHEY and CDR2 SVGAGI. The CDR3 length is 12 residues. Trimming removed 8 bases at V and 7 bases at J, with 14 bases between. The CDR3 DNA sequence: TGTGCCAGCTGGGACCCGGCTCTTGGCTACACCTTC. This translates into CASWDPALGYTF.

In this sample, this clonotype turned up a few times. The CDR3 loop is CASSYSEAGQGHEQFF. As DNA, the CDR3 is TGTGCCAGCAGTTACTCGGAAGCGGGCCAAGGGCATGAGCAGTTCTTC. The chain recombines TRBV6-5 with TRBJ2-1; possibly TRBD2 for D (6 bases). Germline loops: CDR1 MNHEY, CDR2 SVGAGI. This CDR3 spans 16 amino acids. Trimming cost V 0 bases and J 8 bases, with 17 bases left between them.

This clonotype showed up just a few times. The V gene is TRBV18, the J gene TRBJ1-5; D call uncertain. Trimming left V 3 bases short and J 2 bases short, with 11 bases between. Germline loops: CDR1 KGHSH, CDR2 LQKENI. The CDR3 covers 15 residues. The DNA of the CDR3 is TGTGCCAGCTCACCCGACCATACGGGCAATCAGCCCCAGCATTTT. The encoded protein is CASSPDHTGNQPQHF.

V and J are TRBV14 and TRBJ2-1; 7 bases map to TRBD2. The CDR3 is made up of 15 amino acids. In germline, CDR1 is SGHDN, CDR2 FVKESK. The trim removed 1 base at V and 7 bases at J, leaving 7 bases unmatched. The CDR3 nucleotides read TGTGCCAGCAGCCAAGTTGCGGGAGTACTAAATGAGCAGTTCTTC. Translation: CASSQVAGVLNEQFF.

About this clonotype itself: A read error may produce the germline difference seen at one junction end. The chain combines TRBV12-3 or TRBV12-4 with TRBJ2-1, with 7 bases identical to TRBD1. The CDR3 spans 18 residues. The CDR3 loop reads CTSSLALTGSRGYNEQFF. Written as DNA, the CDR3 is TGTACCAGCAGTTTAGCCCTAACGGGATCCAGGGGGTACAATGAGCAGTTCTTC.

The sample holds a few counts of this clonotype. The chain couples TRBV15 to TRBJ2-3; D is ambiguous. The CDR3 extends over 15 amino acids. Germline V gene data show CDR1 as LNHNV and CDR2 as YYDKDF (reference sequence). Trimming took 0 bases from V and 2 from J, leaving 9 bases between them. CDR3 sequence reads: CATSRDLGYTDTQYF. The CDR3 DNA sequence: TGTGCCACCAGCAGAGATCTTGGGTACACAGATACGCAGTATTTT.

J is TRBJ1-5 and V is TRBV12-3 or TRBV12-4; 8 bases are shared with TRBD1. The J segment lost 6 bases and the V segment lost 8 bases, leaving 3 bases of the junction unmatched. The CDR3 runs to 12 residues. The CDR3 DNA reads as TGTGCCAGCGCGACAGGGGTTCAGCCCCAGCATTTT. It encodes CASATGVQPQHF.

V gene TRBV5-1 combines with J gene TRBJ2-7; TRBD1 matches 9 bases. CDR3 length: 15 residues. CDR1 and CDR2 (germline): SGHRS, YFSETQ. With 0 bases clipped from V and 6 bases from J, the junction kept 7 bases outside the gene matches. The CDR3 region is CASSLGGTGLSEQYF. CDR3 DNA: TGCGCCAGCAGCTTGGGCGGGACAGGGCTCTCCGAGCAGTACTTC. The full variable domain, with the rest looked up from reference TRBV5-1 and TRBJ2-7, is KAGVTQTPRYLIKTRGQQVTLSCSPISGHRSVSWYQQTPGQGLQFLFEYFSETQRNKGNFPGRFSGRQFSNSRSEMNVSTLELGDSALYLCASSLGGTGLSEQYFGPGTRLTVT.

This clonotype was seen more than once but under ten times. The chain has TRBV7-2 and TRBJ2-7, with D possibly being TRBD2 (6 bases). Germline assignment: CDR1 SGHTA and CDR2 FQGNSA. The CDR3 loop spans 13 amino acids. V lost 4 bases and J lost 5, with 12 bases in between. This CDR3 reads CASSSPSVHEQYF. The CDR3 region has the DNA TGTGCCAGCAGCTCACCTAGCGTCCACGAGCAGTACTTC.

The chain is built from TRBV7-9 and TRBJ2-2, with a possible D match to TRBD2 (7 bases). V lost 3 bases, J lost 6 bases, and 11 bases lay in between. Germline lookup yields CDR1 SEHNR and CDR2 FQNEAQ (reference sequence). CDR3 size: 14 residues. The CDR3 spells CASSFGGLSGELFF. The CDR3, as DNA: TGTGCCAGCAGCTTCGGGGGGCTCTCCGGGGAGCTGTTTTTT.

CDR3 region: CAISPQGTGELFF. The CDR3 region has the DNA TGTGCCATCAGCCCACAGGGCACCGGGGAGCTGTTTTTT. This chain connects TRBV10-3 to TRBJ2-2; a possible D gene is TRBD1 (6 bases). V lost 6 bases, J lost 4 bases, and 9 bases lay in between. This CDR3 is built from 13 residues. CDR1 and CDR2 (germline): ENHRY, SYGVKD.

The V gene is TRBV5-1, the J gene TRBJ2-7; D unresolved. This CDR3 is 14 amino acids long. Trimming pared 0 bases from V and 6 bases from J, leaving 13 bases between. CDR1 and CDR2 (germline): SGHRS, YFSETQ. The CDR3 sequence is CASSLVAGLGEQYF. The DNA of the CDR3 is TGCGCCAGCAGCTTGGTAGCTGGGTTAGGCGAGCAGTACTTC. Drawing the rest from reference TRBV5-1 and TRBJ2-7, the complete variable domain is KAGVTQTPRYLIKTRGQQVTLSCSPISGHRSVSWYQQTPGQGLQFLFEYFSETQRNKGNFPGRFSGRQFSNSRSEMNVSTLELGDSALYLCASSLVAGLGEQYFGPGTRLTVT.

A few counts support this clonotype. The chain couples TRBV5-1 to TRBJ2-1; 9 nucleotides line up with TRBD2. CDR1 is SGHRS, CDR2 YFSETQ, per germline. J gave up 3 bases and V 0 bases, and 4 bases lay outside the gene matches. This CDR3 is 16 amino acids long. The DNA of the CDR3 is TGCGCCAGCAGCTTGGTTGGTAGCGGGGGCTACAATGAGCAGTTCTTC. Residues: CASSLVGSGGYNEQFF.

The chain uses TRBV6-5 and TRBJ2-3; D is perhaps TRBD2 (6 bases). The ends were cut back, 6 bases at V and 5 bases at J, with 9 bases in the middle. CDR1 and CDR2 from the germline V gene are MNHEY and SVGAGI. The CDR3 spans 12 residues. The chain's CDR3 is CASRSGLDTQYF. CDR3 sequence (DNA): TGTGCCAGCAGGAGCGGGCTAGATACGCAGTATTTT.

The chain couples TRBV6-1 to TRBJ1-4, with 9 bases that match TRBD1. The V and J ends lost 6 bases and 7 bases, in that order; junction bases with no gene match: 9. Looked up from germline, CDR1 is MNHNS and CDR2 is SASEGT. CDR3 length: 15 residues. The CDR3 is CASSAKTGGREKLFF. The CDR3 DNA reads as TGTGCCAGCAGCGCCAAGACAGGGGGGCGTGAAAAACTGTTTTTT.

This clonotype has just a few counts. The CDR3 loop is CSARGTGTNTGELFF. CDR3 coding DNA: TGCAGTGCTAGAGGGACAGGGACGAACACCGGGGAGCTGTTTTTT. This chain joins TRBV20-1 and TRBJ2-2; the match to TRBD1 covers 8 bases. Germline V lookup: CDR1 DFQATT, CDR2 SNEGSKA (reference sequence). The CDR3 is 15 amino acids. The trim removed 1 base at V and 0 bases at J, leaving 1 base unmatched.

The CDR3: CATSARRGTPRETQYF. CDR3 in DNA: TGTGCCACCAGTGCCCGGCGAGGGACCCCAAGAGAGACCCAGTACTTC. The rearrangement joins TRBV24-1 to TRBJ2-5, with D perhaps TRBD1 or TRBD2 (5 bases each). Germline-derived CDR1 and CDR2 are KGHDR and SFDVKD. CDR3 length equals 16 residues. Trimming took 5 bases from V and 4 from J, leaving 19 bases between them.

In its sample, this clonotype was seen a few times. The chain employs TRBV7-3 and TRBJ2-3; TRBD2 matches at 8 bases. V lost 5 bases and J lost 3; bases outside the gene matches: 13. The V gene's germline CDR1 is SGHTA and CDR2 FQGTGA. The CDR3 is made up of 17 amino acids. This CDR3 is CASSPTNRGGWTDTQYF. In DNA form, the CDR3 reads TGTGCCAGCAGCCCAACGAATCGCGGGGGGTGGACAGATACGCAGTATTTT.

Of note for this clonotype: The junction departs from germline at one end; a sequencing error may be responsible. The CDR3 here is CASSLGLSADTQYF. CDR3 in DNA: TGTGCTAGCAGCTTAGGACTTAGCGCTGATACGCAGTATTTT. The chain recombines TRBV7-7 with TRBJ2-3; a possible D gene is TRBD2 (5 bases). Germline loops: CDR1 SSHAT, CDR2 FNYEAQ (reference sequence). CDR3 length equals 14 residues.